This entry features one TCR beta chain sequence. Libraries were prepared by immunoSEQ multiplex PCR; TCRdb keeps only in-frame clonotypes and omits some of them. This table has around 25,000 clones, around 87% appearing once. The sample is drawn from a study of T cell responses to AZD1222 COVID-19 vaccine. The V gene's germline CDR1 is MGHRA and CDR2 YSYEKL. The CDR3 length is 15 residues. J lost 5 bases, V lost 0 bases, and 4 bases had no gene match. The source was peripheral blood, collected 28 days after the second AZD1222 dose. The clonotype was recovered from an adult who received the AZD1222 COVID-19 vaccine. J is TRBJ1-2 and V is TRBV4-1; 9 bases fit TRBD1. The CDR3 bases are TGCGCCAGCAGCCAAGAGGGACAGGGAAAGTATGGCTACACCTTC. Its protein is CASSQEGQGKYGYTF.